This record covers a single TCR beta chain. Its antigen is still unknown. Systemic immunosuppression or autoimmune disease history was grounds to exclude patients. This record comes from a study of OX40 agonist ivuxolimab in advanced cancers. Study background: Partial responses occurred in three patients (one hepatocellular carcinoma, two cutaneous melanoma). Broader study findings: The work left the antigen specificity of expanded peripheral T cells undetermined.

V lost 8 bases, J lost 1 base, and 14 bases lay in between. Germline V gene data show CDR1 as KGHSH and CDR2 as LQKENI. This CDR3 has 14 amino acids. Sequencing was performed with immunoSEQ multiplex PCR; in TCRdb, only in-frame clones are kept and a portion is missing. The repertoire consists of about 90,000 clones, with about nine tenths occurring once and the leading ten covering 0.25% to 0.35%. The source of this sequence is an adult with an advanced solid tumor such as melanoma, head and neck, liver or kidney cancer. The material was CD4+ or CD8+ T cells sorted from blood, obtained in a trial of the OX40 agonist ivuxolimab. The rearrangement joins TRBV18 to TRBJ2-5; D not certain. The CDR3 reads CASTGPTIQETQYF. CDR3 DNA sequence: TGTGCCAGCACGGGCCCCACTATCCAAGAGACCCAGTACTTC.